The next 15 T cell receptor beta chains were all read from a single sample in a study of preoperative IRX-2 immunotherapy in early breast cancer. Treatment in this sample: preoperative locoregional IRX-2 cytokine immunotherapy. Data came from immunoSEQ multiplex PCR; TCRdb stores just in-frame clones and leaves some out. The repertoire consists of around 43,000 clones, with approximately 80% occurring once and the leading ten covering roughly 1.2%. The sequencing used tumor tissue, collected after IRX-2 immunotherapy. Every receptor here comes from a human donor with breast cancer.

This chain links TRBV10-2 with TRBJ2-3; 8 positions agree with TRBD1. This CDR3 has 13 amino acids. The V and J ends lost 4 bases and 6 bases, in that order; junction bases with no gene match: 3. The V gene's germline CDR1 is WSHSY and CDR2 SAAADI. In DNA, the CDR3 is TGCGCCAGCAGTGCGACAGGGGTTGATACGCAGTATTTT. Translating it yields CASSATGVDTQYF.

The chain combines TRBV30 with TRBJ2-7, with D possibly being TRBD1 or TRBD2 (5 bases each). The CDR3 is made up of 13 amino acids. V lost 5 bases and J lost 0, with 11 bases in between. Germline CDR1 reads GTSNPN; CDR2 reads SVGIG (reference sequence). The CDR3 region is CAWRWGSSYEQYF. Here the CDR3 DNA reads TGTGCCTGGCGGTGGGGGAGCTCCTACGAGCAGTACTTC. The variable domain in full, completed from reference TRBV30 and TRBJ2-7, reads SQTIHQWPATLVQPVGSPLSLECTVEGTSNPNLYWYRQAAGRGLQLLFYSVGIGQISSEVPQNLSASRPQDRQFILSSKKLLLSDSGFYLCAWRWGSSYEQYFGPGTRLTVT.

The chain is built from TRBV5-1 and TRBJ1-1, with a weak D call TRBD1 (6 bases). Trimming shortened V by 1 base and J by 7 bases, and 14 bases separated the two germline ends. CDR3 size: 14 residues. CDR1 is SGHRS, CDR2 YFSETQ, per germline. Written as DNA, the CDR3 is TGCGCCAGCAGCTTGATCGGGGGCAATAGTGAAGCTTTCTTT. Residues: CASSLIGGNSEAFF.

The J gene is TRBJ1-2, the V gene TRBV6-8; weak D call: TRBD1 (6 bases). The germline gives CDR1 MNHGY, CDR2 SAAAGT. The CDR3 has 15 amino acids. Trimming took off 4 bases at V and 4 bases at J, with 16 bases between the two ends. Here the CDR3 DNA reads TGTGCCAGCAGTTCCCCGCAGGGGCCGATCTATGGCTACACCTTC. Amino acid sequence: CASSSPQGPIYGYTF.

The V gene is TRBV6-8, the J gene TRBJ1-3, with TRBD1 as a possible D gene (5 bases). CDR3 length equals 15 residues. Germline V gives CDR1 MNHGY, CDR2 SAAAGT. The V and J ends lost 5 bases and 3 bases respectively, with 14 bases between them. The CDR3 loop is CASSPHRGGGNTIYF. CDR3 in DNA: TGTGCCAGCAGTCCGCACCGGGGGGGTGGAAACACCATATATTTT.

The chain employs TRBV6-8 and TRBJ2-7; D may be TRBD1 or TRBD2 (5 bases each). Germline assignment: CDR1 MNHGY and CDR2 SAAAGT. V gave up 6 bases and J gave up 1 base, with 10 bases separating them. The CDR3 loop spans 13 amino acids. The CDR3 DNA reads TGTGCCAGCAGCCCCGGGGCTTCCTACGAGCAGTACTTC. Residues: CASSPGASYEQYF.

V gene TRBV22-1 combines with J gene TRBJ2-3; the table assigns TRBD2, which was not confirmed against the DNA. TRBV22-1 is a known pseudogene. The CDR3 covers 16 residues. The CDR3 sequence: CASSWAGRAYTDTQYF. CDR3 DNA: TGTGCCAGCTCATGGGCCGGGAGGGCCTATACAGATACGCAGTATTTT.

V gene TRBV7-8 combines with J gene TRBJ1-5; D gene uncertain. Between the trimmed V and J ends, which lost 5 bases and 2 bases, there was a span of 16 bases. CDR1 and CDR2 (germline): SGHVS, FQNEAQ. The CDR3 contains 16 residues. CDR3 DNA: TGTGCCAGCAGCCCCGGGTCTGGGTCGGGCAATCAGCCCCAGCATTTT. It translates to CASSPGSGSGNQPQHF.

The chain recombines TRBV5-1 with TRBJ1-1; D perhaps matches TRBD1 (6 bases). CDR3 length equals 14 residues. V dropped 5 bases and J dropped 0 bases, with 11 bases sitting between them. The V gene's germline CDR1 is SGHRS and CDR2 YFSETQ. CDR3 amino acids: CASRSGTLNTEAFF. For the CDR3, the DNA is TGCGCCAGCAGGTCCGGGACACTGAACACTGAAGCTTTCTTT.

The chain employs TRBV6-8 and TRBJ2-7; 7 bases agree with TRBD1. The germline gives CDR1 MNHGY, CDR2 SAAAGT. The CDR3 is 13 amino acids. The ends lost 6 bases at V and 4 bases at J; junction bases unmatched: 6. CDR3 loop: CASSRGGVYEQYF. CDR3 nucleotides: TGTGCCAGCAGCCGAGGGGGCGTATACGAGCAGTACTTC.

The chain couples TRBV18 to TRBJ1-4, with TRBD1 matching 9 bases. The CDR3 sequence is 16 residues long. With 6 bases clipped from V and 4 bases from J, the junction kept 9 bases outside the gene matches. Looked up from germline, CDR1 is KGHSH and CDR2 is LQKENI. The CDR3 sequence: CASSPDRGFFNEKLFF. The CDR3 region has the DNA TGTGCCAGCTCGCCTGACAGGGGGTTCTTTAATGAAAAACTGTTTTTT.

The rearrangement links TRBV5-1 to TRBJ2-2, with a tentative D call TRBD2 (5 bases). Deletions cut 2 bases from V and 1 base from J, with 6 bases between. The CDR3 totals 14 residues. Germline values: CDR1 SGHRS, CDR2 YFSETQ. CDR3: CASSFGENTGELFF. CDR3 coding DNA: TGCGCCAGCAGCTTCGGGGAGAACACCGGGGAGCTGTTTTTT.

The rearrangement joins TRBV5-1 to TRBJ2-1; 8 nucleotides line up with TRBD2. In germline, CDR1 is SGHRS, CDR2 YFSETQ. The J segment lost 12 bases and the V segment lost 2 bases, leaving 16 bases of the junction unmatched. The CDR3 covers 16 residues. CDR3 DNA: TGCGCCAGCAGCTTATCAAGAAGCACTGCCCTAGCGGGGCAGTTCTTC. It translates to CASSLSRSTALAGQFF.

In this sample, this clone turned up a few times. One junction end does not reproduce the germline sequence, and a read error may be involved. X is used for the amino acid whose nucleotide is unread or ambiguous. This chain joins TRBV28 and TRBJ2-7; 13 positions match TRBD2. Germline CDR1 reads MDHEN; CDR2 reads SYDVKM. This CDR3 is 19 amino acids long. DNA of the CDR3: TGTGCCAGCAGACACCGGATACTAGCGGGAGGGCTCCGAACCTACGAGCAGTAYTTC. It specifies CASRHRILAGGLRTYEQXF. The whole CDR3 is CASRHRILAGGLRTYEQYF.

This clone is a singleton in its sample. The V and J genes are TRBV22-1 and TRBJ2-1; the table's TRBD2 call for D was not verified on the DNA. TRBV22-1 is described as a pseudogene. The CDR3 totals 15 residues. Here the CDR3 reads CASRVRGGTYNEQFF. CDR3 sequence (DNA): TGTGCCAGCAGGGTTAGGGGGGGGACCTACAATGAGCAGTTCTTC.